The present entry profiles one TCR beta chain with its context. No antigen is known for it. A single record per CDR3 protein comes from TCRdb applying MiXCR to the 5' RACE reads. The sample holds under 450,000 distinct CDR3 sequences, approximately 17% seen once. This entry is derived from a study of CD8 T cells in ankylosing spondylitis. Study-wide results and caveats: Reportedly, disease-linked clones are significantly enriched in ankylosing spondylitis patients' matched synovial fluid. There was a TCR beta motif, made of several highly homologous variants, that appeared characteristic of ankylosing spondylitis blood.

V shed 4 bases, J shed 8 bases, and the junction held 12 bases outside the gene matches. CDR3 length: 15 residues. CDR1 is SGDLS and CDR2 is YYNGEE in the germline V gene. This chain joins TRBV9 and TRBJ1-3, with TRBD1 matching over 7 bases. The source of this sequence is a male donor with ankylosing spondylitis. The sample consisted of blood, either unsorted or a sorted T cell fraction (not recorded which). CDR3: CASSFTQGSADTIYF. CDR3 in DNA: TGTGCCAGCAGCTTTACACAGGGGTCCGCGGACACCATATATTTT.